Listed here is a single T cell receptor (beta chain). Its target is unknown. This entry belongs to a study of cytomegalovirus exposure and HLA in healthy donors. Turning to the study itself: Earlier sequencing of 150 million to 200 million T cells yielded 100 million to 120 million unique TCR beta sequences.

Findings and caveats of the study: The study assumed roughly uniform donor sequencing depth for presence/absence analyses.

The CDR3 has 13 residues. V gave up 6 bases and J gave up 3 bases; unmatched junction bases: 4. The germline V gene has CDR1 SGHAT and CDR2 FQNNGV. With 60 Vbeta and 13 Jbeta primers, the PCR was carried out. The assay was immunoSEQ multiplex PCR, and TCRdb's table has in-frame clones only and misses some. This table lists 100,000 to 150,000 clones. Each donor's status was that of a healthy bone marrow donor. This rearrangement joins TRBV11-2 to TRBJ2-7; 8 bases align to TRBD1. The sequenced sample was PBMCs. The sequence was obtained from a middle-aged woman in good health and CMV-seropositive. The CDR3 protein is CASSSGQGYEQYF. The CDR3 DNA reads TGTGCCAGCAGTTCCGGACAGGGCTACGAGCAGTACTTC. Drawing the rest from reference TRBV11-2 and TRBJ2-7, the complete variable domain is EAGVAQSPRYKIIEKRQSVAFWCNPISGHATLYWYQQILGQGPKLLIQFQNNGVVDDSQLPKDRFSAERLKGVDSTLKIQPAKLEDSAVYLCASSSGQGYEQYFGPGTRLTVT.